The following is a T cell receptor beta chain sequence with its context. Its antigen is undetermined. Germline is not matched at one junction end, which may reflect a read error. The sample is drawn from a study of blood T cells in healthy people across ages. Findings and limits, study-wide: Those diversity estimates obtained from one million T cells were thought to be underestimates. Unknown CMV status may confound age-related changes in expanded clones. TCR beta diversity tracked closely with naive T cell percentage.

The amount of total RNA extracted per sample was at least 5.5 micrograms. The authors ran a second PCR of about 7 to 12 cycles using a sample-barcoded 5' primer and a J-beta primer mix. TCRdb analysed the 5' RACE reads with MiXCR anew, one entry per CDR3 protein. Among around 1,600,000 distinct CDR3 sequences listed, approximately 39% were seen once. CDR3 length equals 14 residues. Germline CDR1 is SGHRS and CDR2 is YFSETQ. The chain is built from TRBV5-1 and TRBJ2-5; D could derive from TRBD1 or TRBD2 (6 bases each). The sample consisted of blood. The sequence was obtained from a woman under 30 in good health. CDR3: CASGFRGPSNEQYF. The CDR3 DNA is TGCGCCAGCGGCTTTCGGGGGCCTTCCAATGAGCAGTACTTC.